This T cell receptor (beta chain) is drawn from a study of blood T cell repertoires in COVID-19. Study context: Researchers got acute and convalescent COVID-19 samples from the United States, Italy and Spain. T cells, B-cell-depleted T cells, or PBMCs provided the cDNA or gDNA that served as material.

Authors' data handling: Amplifying reference gene primers gave estimates of nucleated cell counts. Libraries were prepared by immunoSEQ multiplex PCR; TCRdb keeps only in-frame clonotypes and omits some of them. That table supplies the V and J calls and clone size; D and trimming were determined from the DNA. Of tens of thousands of clones listed, about nine tenths are singletons. The germline gives CDR1 MDHEN, CDR2 SYDVKM. The CDR3 runs 14 residues. V lost 5 bases to trimming and J lost 5 bases, with 15 bases between them. The clonotype originates from a human donor with active COVID-19. The donor label of this sample is uncertain. The sample was peripheral blood. V usage is TRBV28 and J usage is TRBJ2-5; tentatively, D is TRBD1 (6 bases). The CDR3 nucleotides read TGTGCCAGCAGTCTAAATCCAGACAGGGAGACCCAGTACTTC. Translated, it gives CASSLNPDRETQYF.